The clone carrying this T cell receptor (beta chain) was counted once. Antigen unknown. From germline, CDR1 is MNHEY and CDR2 SMNVEV (reference sequence). The V end lost 2 bases, the J end lost 7 bases, and 20 bases lay between the germline ends. This CDR3 has 17 residues. Vbeta (60) and Jbeta (13) primers were used in the PCR. Libraries were prepared by immunoSEQ multiplex PCR; TCRdb keeps only in-frame clonotypes and omits some of them. Of about 150,000 clones listed, approximately 81% are singletons. This entry is derived from a study of cytomegalovirus exposure and HLA in healthy donors. Overall study: From donors who were HLA-typed, an early data release held 80 million or so unique TCRs. General study results and limits: Association of a missense DCLRE1C variant with TCR beta V- and J-gene trimming was reported in a later analysis. A list of approximately 150 TCR beta chains associated with cytomegalovirus was given.

The clonotype comes from a woman in her forties in good health and CMV-seropositive. The chain recombines TRBV27 with TRBJ2-2; tentative D call: TRBD2 (6 bases). Source material: PBMCs. CDR3: CASSLSSGAWVGGELFF. The CDR3 DNA reads as TGTGCCAGCAGTTTAAGTAGCGGAGCGTGGGTTGGCGGGGAGCTGTTTTTT.